This TCR beta chain was captured by sequencing in a study of T cell responses to AZD1222 COVID-19 vaccine. Study-level background: Samples with a second dose at about 4 or about 12 weeks were pooled together. Findings and caveats of the study: Just five to seven AZD1222 recipients tested seropositive at baseline. Of spike-specific TCRs, nearly half reportedly target regions left unmutated in variants. There were mostly white British donors and more females than males, and clonal diversity was possibly underestimated.

With respect to this clone: The antigen remains unidentified.

Only in-frame clones appear in the TCRdb table, and some are missing; sequencing was by immunoSEQ multiplex PCR. The sample has under 150,000 clones, around 87% seen once. Trimming cost V 2 bases and J 1 base, with 5 bases left between them. Germline V lookup: CDR1 SGHTA, CDR2 FQGTGA. This CDR3 is 13 amino acids long. The sample here was peripheral blood, taken on day 0 of AZD1222 vaccination. This TCR came from an adult in good health. The chain employs TRBV7-3 and TRBJ1-1; D gene ambiguous. The CDR3 sequence: CASSLSKNTEAFF. DNA of the CDR3: TGTGCCAGCAGCTTATCGAAGAACACTGAAGCTTTCTTT.